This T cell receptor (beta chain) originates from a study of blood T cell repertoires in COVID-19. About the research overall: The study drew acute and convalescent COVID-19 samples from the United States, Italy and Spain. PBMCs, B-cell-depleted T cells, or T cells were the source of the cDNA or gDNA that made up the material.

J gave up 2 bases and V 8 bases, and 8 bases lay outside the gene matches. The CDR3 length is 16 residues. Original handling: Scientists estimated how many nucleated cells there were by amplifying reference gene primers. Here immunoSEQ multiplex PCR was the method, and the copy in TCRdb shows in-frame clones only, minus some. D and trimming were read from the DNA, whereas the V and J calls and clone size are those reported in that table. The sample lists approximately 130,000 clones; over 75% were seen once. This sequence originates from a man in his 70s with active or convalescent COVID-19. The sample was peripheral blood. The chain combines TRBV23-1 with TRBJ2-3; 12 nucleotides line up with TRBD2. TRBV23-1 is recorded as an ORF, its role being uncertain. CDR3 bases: TGCGCCAGCTTTCCCCGACTAGCGGGAGTCACAGATACGCAGTATTTT. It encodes CASFPRLAGVTDTQYF.